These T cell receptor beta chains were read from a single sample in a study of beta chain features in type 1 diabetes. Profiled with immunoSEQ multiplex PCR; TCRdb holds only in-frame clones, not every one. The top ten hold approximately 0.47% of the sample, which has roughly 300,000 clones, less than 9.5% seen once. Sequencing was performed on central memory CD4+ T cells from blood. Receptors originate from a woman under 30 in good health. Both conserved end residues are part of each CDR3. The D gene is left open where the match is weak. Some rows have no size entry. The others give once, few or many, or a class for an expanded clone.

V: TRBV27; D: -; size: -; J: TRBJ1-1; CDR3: CASSWGGSTEAFF; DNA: TGTGCCAGCAGCTGGGGGGGAAGCACTGAAGCTTTCTTT
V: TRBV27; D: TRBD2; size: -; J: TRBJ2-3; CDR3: CASRAFGEGTDTQYF; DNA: TGTGCCAGCAGAGCCTTCGGGGAGGGGACAGATACGCAGTATTTT
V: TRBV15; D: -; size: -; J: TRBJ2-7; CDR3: CATSGLTVTYEQYF; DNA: TGTGCCACCAGCGGTCTGACAGTTACCTACGAGCAGTACTTC
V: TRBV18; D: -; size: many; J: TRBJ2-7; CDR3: CASSTRATEQYF; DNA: TGTGCCAGCTCGACGAGGGCGACGGAGCAGTACTTC
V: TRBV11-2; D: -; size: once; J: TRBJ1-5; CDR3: CASSLGQYQPQHF; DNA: TGTGCCAGCAGCTTGGGTCAATATCAGCCCCAGCATTTT
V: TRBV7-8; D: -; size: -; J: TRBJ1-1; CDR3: CASSPHGRTLATEAFF; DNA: TGTGCCAGCAGCCCTCACGGTCGGACATTGGCCACTGAAGCTTTCTTT
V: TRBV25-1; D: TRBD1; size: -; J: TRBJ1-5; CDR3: CASQGGTGEGSQPQHF; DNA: TGTGCCAGCCAGGGGGGGACAGGCGAGGGAAGTCAGCCCCAGCATTTT
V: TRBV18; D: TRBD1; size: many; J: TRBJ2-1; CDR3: CASSRDRARNEQFF; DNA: TGTGCCAGCTCCCGAGACAGGGCGCGCAATGAGCAGTTCTTC
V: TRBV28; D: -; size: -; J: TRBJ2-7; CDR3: CCSSASYEQYF; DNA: TGTTGTTCCTCAGCTTCCTACGAGCAGTACTTC
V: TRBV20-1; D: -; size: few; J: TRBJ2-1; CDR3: CSASSDNEQFF; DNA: TGCAGTGCTAGCTCAGACAATGAGCAGTTCTTC
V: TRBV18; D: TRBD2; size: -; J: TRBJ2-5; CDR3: CASSPPQLAAQETQYF; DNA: TGTGCCAGCTCACCACCGCAGCTAGCGGCCCAAGAGACCCAGTACTTC
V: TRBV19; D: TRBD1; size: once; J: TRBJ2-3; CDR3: CASSYPSGGSTDTQYF; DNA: TGTGCCAGTAGTTACCCATCAGGGGGCTCTACAGATACGCAGTATTTT
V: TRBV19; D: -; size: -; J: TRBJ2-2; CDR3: CASSLGSANTGELFF; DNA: TGTGCCAGTAGTTTGGGTAGCGCGAACACCGGGGAGCTGTTTTTT
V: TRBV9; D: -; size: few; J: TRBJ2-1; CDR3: CASSGGTRLFEQFF; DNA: TGTGCCAGCAGCGGAGGGACTCGCCTGTTCGAGCAGTTCTTC
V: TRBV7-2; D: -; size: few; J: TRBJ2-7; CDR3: CASSPSNYEQYF; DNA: TGTGCCAGCAGCCCTAGCAACTACGAGCAGTACTTC
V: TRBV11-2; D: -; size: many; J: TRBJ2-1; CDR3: CASSPKGGASSYNEQFF; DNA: TGTGCCAGCAGCCCAAAAGGGGGTGCGAGCTCCTACAATGAGCAGTTCTTC
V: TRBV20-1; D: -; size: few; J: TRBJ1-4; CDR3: CSARHEKLFF; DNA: TGCAGTGCCAGACATGAGAAACTGTTTTTT
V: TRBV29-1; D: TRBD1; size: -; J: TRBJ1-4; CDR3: CSVEDYSGQANEKLFF; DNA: TGCAGCGTTGAAGATTATTCGGGACAGGCTAATGAAAAACTGTTTTTT
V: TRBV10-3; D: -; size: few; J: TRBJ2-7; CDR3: CAISAPGGYEQYF; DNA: TGTGCCATCAGTGCCCCCGGGGGCTACGAGCAGTACTTC
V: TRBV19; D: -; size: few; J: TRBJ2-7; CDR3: CASSIRPPAGLDSYEQYF; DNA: TGTGCCAGTAGTATAAGGCCCCCCGCAGGGCTCGACTCCTACGAGCAGTACTTC
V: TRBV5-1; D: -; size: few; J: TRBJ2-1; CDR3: CASSQGGSSYNEQFF; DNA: TGCGCCAGCAGCCAGGGGGGCAGCTCCTACAATGAGCAGTTCTTC
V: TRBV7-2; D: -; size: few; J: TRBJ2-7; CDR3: CASSPHAGAYEQYF; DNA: TGTGCCAGCAGCCCACACGCAGGGGCCTACGAGCAGTACTTC
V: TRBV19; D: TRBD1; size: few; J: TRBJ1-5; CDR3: CASSISPGTVPWPQHF; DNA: TGTGCCAGTAGTATTTCCCCCGGGACAGTCCCTTGGCCCCAGCATTTT
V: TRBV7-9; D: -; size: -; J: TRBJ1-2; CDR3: CASSPPVSYGYTF; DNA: TGTGCCAGCAGCCCCCCAGTGAGCTATGGCTACACCTTC
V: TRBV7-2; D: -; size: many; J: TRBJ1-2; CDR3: CASSLVGKGYTF; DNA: TGTGCCAGCAGCTTAGTGGGGAAGGGCTACACCTTC
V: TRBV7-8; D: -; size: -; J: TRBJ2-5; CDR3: CASSLDRVETQYF; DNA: TGTGCCAGCAGCTTAGACAGGGTGGAGACCCAGTACTTC
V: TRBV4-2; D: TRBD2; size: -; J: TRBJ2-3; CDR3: CASSPGGHTDTQYF; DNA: TGTGCCAGCAGCCCGGGAGGTCACACAGATACGCAGTATTTT
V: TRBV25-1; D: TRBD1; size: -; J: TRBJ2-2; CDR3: CASSDAGQGVGELFF; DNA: TGTGCCAGCAGTGACGCAGGACAGGGGGTCGGGGAGCTGTTTTTT
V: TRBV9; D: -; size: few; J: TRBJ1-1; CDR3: CASSVRSVNTEAFF; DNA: TGTGCCAGCAGCGTCCGCTCAGTGAACACTGAAGCTTTCTTT
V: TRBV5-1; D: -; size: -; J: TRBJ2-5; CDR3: CASSTGVQRDQETQYF; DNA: TGCGCCAGCAGCACTGGTGTGCAGCGAGACCAAGAGACCCAGTACTTC
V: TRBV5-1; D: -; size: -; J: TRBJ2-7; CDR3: CASSQIPGSEQYF; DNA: TGCGCCAGCAGCCAAATTCCGGGGAGCGAGCAGTACTTC
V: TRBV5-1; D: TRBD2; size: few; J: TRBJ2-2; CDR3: CASSLVLAGNTGELFF; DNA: TGCGCCAGCAGCTTGGTACTAGCGGGAAACACCGGGGAGCTGTTTTTT
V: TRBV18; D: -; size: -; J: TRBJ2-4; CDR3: CASSPGSSNIQYF; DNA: TGTGCCAGCTCACCGGGGAGTTCGAACATTCAGTACTTC
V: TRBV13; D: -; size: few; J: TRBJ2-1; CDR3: CASSLRTGVGRNEQFF; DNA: TGTGCCAGCAGCTTACGGACGGGGGTAGGGCGCAATGAGCAGTTCTTC
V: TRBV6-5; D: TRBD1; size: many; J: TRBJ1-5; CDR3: CASSYSRGLGQPQHF; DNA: TGTGCCAGCAGTTATTCCAGGGGGCTTGGGCAGCCCCAGCATTTT
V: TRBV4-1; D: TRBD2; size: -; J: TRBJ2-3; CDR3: CASSQVWSSGSGTDTQYF; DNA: TGCGCCAGCAGCCAAGTATGGTCTAGCGGGAGTGGTACAGATACGCAGTATTTT
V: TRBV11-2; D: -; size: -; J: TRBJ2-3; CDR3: CASSPGSGADTQYF; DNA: TGTGCCAGCAGCCCGGGGAGTGGGGCAGATACGCAGTATTTT
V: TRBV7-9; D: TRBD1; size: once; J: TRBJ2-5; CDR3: CASSPGTGGQETQYF; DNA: TGTGCCAGCAGCCCGGGGACAGGGGGCCAAGAGACCCAGTACTTC
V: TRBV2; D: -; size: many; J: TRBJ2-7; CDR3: CARGKSDEQYF; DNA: TGTGCCAGAGGGAAGAGCGACGAGCAGTACTTC
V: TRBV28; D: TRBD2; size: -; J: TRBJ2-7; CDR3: CASSPLAGGYEQYF; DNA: TGTGCCAGCAGTCCGTTAGCGGGAGGGTACGAGCAGTACTTC
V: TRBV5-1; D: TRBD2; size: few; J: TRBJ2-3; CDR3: CASSSELAGEVTQYF; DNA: TGCGCCAGCAGCTCGGAACTAGCGGGGGAGGTTACGCAGTATTTT
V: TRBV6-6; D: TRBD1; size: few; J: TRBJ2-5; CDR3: CASRPGQVSLETQYF; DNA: TGTGCCAGCAGGCCCGGACAGGTGTCTCTCGAGACCCAGTACTTC
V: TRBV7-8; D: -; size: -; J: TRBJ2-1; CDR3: CASSLEGSQGYNEQFF; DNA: TGTGCCAGCAGCTTAGAGGGGTCGCAGGGCTACAATGAGCAGTTCTTC
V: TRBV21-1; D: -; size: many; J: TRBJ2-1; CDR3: CNPQGGRKYNEQFF; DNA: TGTAATCCCCAGGGAGGCAGGAAATACAATGAGCAGTTCTTC
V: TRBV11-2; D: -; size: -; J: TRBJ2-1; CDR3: CASSLDQGGTGTGNEQFF; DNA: TGTGCCAGCAGCTTAGATCAGGGTGGAACTGGAACTGGCAATGAGCAGTTCTTC
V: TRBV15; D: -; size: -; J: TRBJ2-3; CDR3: CATSRATSRDTQYF; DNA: TGTGCCACCAGCAGAGCTACTAGTAGAGATACGCAGTATTTT
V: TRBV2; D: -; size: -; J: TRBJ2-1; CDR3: CASSGTINSYNEQFF; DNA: TGTGCCAGCAGTGGGACAATAAACTCCTACAATGAGCAGTTCTTC
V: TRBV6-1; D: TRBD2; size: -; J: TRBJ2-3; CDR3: CASSEDVAGSTDTQYF; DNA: TGTGCCAGCAGTGAAGATGTAGCGGGAAGCACAGATACGCAGTATTTT
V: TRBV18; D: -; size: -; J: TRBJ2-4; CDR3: CASSPGAVLAKNIQYF; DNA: TGTGCCAGCTCACCGGGGGCAGTACTAGCCAAAAACATTCAGTACTTC
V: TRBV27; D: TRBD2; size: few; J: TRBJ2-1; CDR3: CASTPGLARSNEQFF; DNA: TGTGCCAGCACCCCGGGACTAGCCAGAAGCAATGAGCAGTTCTTC
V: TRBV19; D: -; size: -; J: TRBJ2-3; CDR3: CASSIGPLRGDTQYF; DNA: TGTGCCAGTAGTATAGGACCCCTCCGGGGAGATACGCAGTATTTT